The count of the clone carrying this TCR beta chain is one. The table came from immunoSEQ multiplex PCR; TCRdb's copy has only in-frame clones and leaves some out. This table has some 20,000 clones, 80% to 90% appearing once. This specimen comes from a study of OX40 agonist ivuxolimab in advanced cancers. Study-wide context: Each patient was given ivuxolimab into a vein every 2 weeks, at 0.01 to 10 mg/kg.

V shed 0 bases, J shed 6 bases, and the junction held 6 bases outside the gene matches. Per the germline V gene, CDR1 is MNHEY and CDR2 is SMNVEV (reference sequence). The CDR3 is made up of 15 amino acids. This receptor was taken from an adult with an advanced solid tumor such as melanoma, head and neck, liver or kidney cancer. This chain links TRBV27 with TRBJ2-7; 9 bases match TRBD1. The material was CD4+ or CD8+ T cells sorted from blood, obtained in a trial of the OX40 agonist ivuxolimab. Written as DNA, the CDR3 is TGTGCCAGCAGTTTATCCGGGACAGGGAGAGGCGAGCAGTACTTC. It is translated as CASSLSGTGRGEQYF.